Shown below are 32 T cell receptor beta chains from a single sample sequenced in a study of cytomegalovirus exposure and HLA in healthy donors. Use of 60 Vbeta and 13 Jbeta primers characterized the PCR. Profiled with immunoSEQ multiplex PCR; TCRdb holds only in-frame clones, not every one. The sample lists some 120,000 clones, roughly three quarters seen once, with approximately 4% in the top ten. The sample was PBMCs. These receptor sequences come from a man aged 30 to 45 in good health and CMV-seropositive.

The chain joins TRBV5-4 to TRBJ2-1; 8 nucleotides align to TRBD2. This CDR3 region has 15 residues. V shed 0 bases, J shed 4 bases, and the junction held 3 bases outside the gene matches. Germline loops: CDR1 SGHNT, CDR2 YYREEE (reference sequence). Here the CDR3 reads CASSLGRGGYNEQFF. DNA for the CDR3: TGTGCCAGCAGCTTGGGCCGGGGGGGTTACAATGAGCAGTTCTTC.

The V and J genes are TRBV5-6 and TRBJ2-2; 9 nucleotides line up with TRBD2. Germline loops: CDR1 SGHDT, CDR2 YYEEEE. The CDR3 runs to 18 residues. Losses at the gene ends were 5 bases for V and 1 base for J; bases not matched to a gene: 12. For the CDR3, the DNA is TGTGCCAGCAGTTTTTTTGCCGGGACTAGCATGAACACCGGGGAGCTGTTTTTT. This encodes CASSFFAGTSMNTGELFF.

V usage is TRBV27 and J usage is TRBJ1-1; D gene uncertain. V was shortened by 3 bases and J by 6 bases, with 14 bases between the two germline ends. The CDR3 sequence is 14 residues long. Looked up from germline, CDR1 is MNHEY and CDR2 is SMNVEV (reference sequence). The CDR3 coding sequence is TGTGCCAGCAGTTTCCTAGCTATCGGGTCTGAAGCTTTCTTT. It specifies CASSFLAIGSEAFF.

V usage is TRBV6-4 and J usage is TRBJ2-1; 10 bases line up with TRBD1. CDR3 length: 13 amino acids. Germline assignment: CDR1 MRHNA and CDR2 SNTAGT. The V gene end was trimmed by 4 bases and the J gene end by 10 bases; junction bases not matched to a gene: 4. The CDR3 is CASSVDRGREQFF. The CDR3 region has the DNA TGTGCCAGCAGTGTTGACAGGGGGCGGGAGCAGTTCTTC.

This rearrangement joins TRBV6-1 to TRBJ1-1; 8 bases agree with TRBD1. Germline V CDR1 and CDR2: MNHNS, SASEGT. This CDR3 has 14 amino acids. Trimming cost V 6 bases and J 1 base; bases outside gene matches: 4. This CDR3 is CASSGQGWNTEAFF. CDR3 in DNA: TGTGCCAGCAGCGGACAGGGCTGGAACACTGAAGCTTTCTTT.

This rearrangement joins TRBV4-1 to TRBJ2-1; maybe TRBD1 (5 bases). In germline, CDR1 is MGHRA, CDR2 YSYEKL. This CDR3 is built from 15 residues. V shed 4 bases and J shed 9 bases, with 19 bases lying between them. The CDR3, as DNA: TGCGCCAGCAGCCGCCTGGCAGGGTTGGTTCGTGAGCAGTTCTTC. It translates to CASSRLAGLVREQFF.

The chain links TRBV9 to TRBJ2-3, with 10 bases matching TRBD1. The CDR3 spans 16 residues. Trimming took 4 bases from V and 5 from J; bases not matched to a gene: 10. Per germline, CDR1 SGDLS and CDR2 YYNGEE. The CDR3 region has the DNA TGTGCCAGCAGCCCCCAATTGGGACAGGGGAAAGATACGCAGTATTTT. Translating it yields CASSPQLGQGKDTQYF.

The chain uses TRBV19 and TRBJ2-5; D is unclear. The CDR3 contains 12 residues. V lost 4 bases, J lost 4 bases, and 7 bases lay in between. CDR1 LNHDA and CDR2 SQIVND come from the germline V gene (reference sequence). The CDR3 loop reads CASSTRGETQYF. Here the CDR3 DNA reads TGTGCCAGTAGTACCAGAGGAGAGACCCAGTACTTC.

The chain recombines TRBV11-2 with TRBJ2-2; TRBD2 might be the D (5 bases). V was shortened by 1 base and J by 4 bases, with 10 bases between the two germline ends. Germline values: CDR1 SGHAT, CDR2 FQNNGV. The CDR3 runs 15 residues. The CDR3 DNA follows: TGTGCCAGCAGCTTAGGAGGGAGCGGCACCGGGGAGCTGTTTTTT. It yields the protein CASSLGGSGTGELFF.

This chain joins TRBV5-4 and TRBJ2-1; 9 bases are shared with TRBD1. CDR1 and CDR2 from the germline V gene are SGHNT and YYREEE (reference sequence). The CDR3 is 16 amino acids. Germline trimming cut 4 bases from V and 2 bases from J; bases unmatched to any gene: 7. CDR3 loop: CASSKGTGSTYNEQFF. In DNA form, the CDR3 reads TGTGCCAGCAGCAAAGGGACAGGGAGTACCTACAATGAGCAGTTCTTC. Filled out from reference TRBV5-4 and TRBJ2-1, the complete variable domain reads ETGVTQSPTHLIKTRGQQVTLRCSSQSGHNTVSWYQQALGQGPQFIFQYYREEENGRGNFPPRFSGLQFPNYSSELNVNALELDDSALYLCASSKGTGSTYNEQFFGPGTRLTVL.

The chain carries TRBV9 and TRBJ2-2; 8 nucleotides align to TRBD2. The CDR3 sequence is 15 residues long. The V gene's germline CDR1 is SGDLS and CDR2 YYNGEE. J gave up 2 bases and V 1 base, and 1 base lay outside the gene matches. The CDR3 region has the DNA TGTGCCAGCAGCGTATTAGCGGGAAACACCGGGGAGCTGTTTTTT. Its protein product is CASSVLAGNTGELFF.

The chain recombines TRBV27 with TRBJ2-1, with D tentatively TRBD2 (6 bases). CDR3 length: 17 amino acids. Germline V CDR1 and CDR2: MNHEY, SMNVEV (reference sequence). V dropped 5 bases and J dropped 0 bases, with 17 bases sitting between them. CDR3 amino acids: CASSASRGIGSYNEQFF. The CDR3 DNA reads as TGTGCCAGCAGTGCCTCTCGCGGGATTGGCTCCTACAATGAGCAGTTCTTC.

This chain joins TRBV7-8 and TRBJ1-1; perhaps TRBD1 as D (6 bases). Germline-derived CDR1 and CDR2 are SGHVS and FQNEAQ. The germline V and J ends were trimmed by 5 bases and 11 bases, with 21 bases remaining between them. This CDR3 comprises 14 residues. CDR3 sequence: CASSRKTTGLSAFF. As DNA, the CDR3 is TGTGCCAGCAGCCGAAAGACCACAGGGTTGTCTGCTTTCTTT.

The chain is built from TRBV19 and TRBJ1-5, with TRBD1 matching over 10 bases. Losses at the gene ends were 5 bases for V and 1 base for J; bases not matched to a gene: 11. Germline CDR1 and CDR2: LNHDA and SQIVND (reference sequence). The CDR3 runs 18 residues. The CDR3 reads CASSPRDRGPPSNQPQHF. The CDR3 DNA reads as TGTGCCAGTAGTCCCCGGGACAGGGGACCCCCCAGCAATCAGCCCCAGCATTTT.

In its sample, this clone was seen once. This chain links TRBV7-6 with TRBJ2-7; a possible D gene is TRBD2 (5 bases). V was trimmed by 1 base and J by 3 bases, leaving 16 bases between them. Per the germline V gene, CDR1 is SGHVS and CDR2 is FNYEAQ. The CDR3 runs 16 residues. The CDR3 nucleotides are TGTGCCAGCAGCTTAGTGGTCGGGGAGAAAAGCTACGAGCAGTACTTC. This encodes CASSLVVGEKSYEQYF.

The chain combines TRBV4-1 with TRBJ1-2; D gene uncertain. The germline V gene encodes CDR1 MGHRA and CDR2 YSYEKL. This CDR3 spans 15 amino acids. Trimming cost V 0 bases and J 2 bases, with 10 bases left between them. The CDR3 region has the DNA TGCGCCAGCAGCCAAGAATTTCCCCGGAACTATGGCTACACCTTC. This gives the protein CASSQEFPRNYGYTF.

The V call is TRBV30, the J call TRBJ1-5, with D possibly TRBD1 on 5 matching bases. Germline CDR1 is GTSNPN and CDR2 is SVGIG (reference sequence). This CDR3 is built from 13 residues. V was cut by 2 bases and J by 6 bases, with 11 bases left in between. In DNA, the CDR3 is TGTGCCTGGAGTTCGCAGGGAAGTCAGCCCCAGCATTTT. The encoded protein is CAWSSQGSQPQHF.

The rearrangement uses TRBV7-2 and TRBJ2-5; 12 bases match TRBD2. The V segment lost 5 bases and the J segment 5 bases; nucleotides outside the gene matches: 3. Germline V CDR1 and CDR2: SGHTA, FQGNSA. This CDR3 region has 14 residues. CDR3 bases: TGTGCCAGCAGCCCCGGGACTAGCGGGGAGACCCAGTACTTC. Amino acid sequence: CASSPGTSGETQYF.

This chain uses TRBV7-9 with TRBJ1-4, with TRBD1 as a possible D gene (5 bases). This CDR3 has 12 amino acids. Germline CDR1 and CDR2: SEHNR and FQNEAQ (reference sequence). V lost 6 bases and J lost 6, with 8 bases in between. The CDR3 coding sequence is TGTGCCAGCAGGGGGGGTTATGAAAAACTGTTTTTT. Protein product: CASRGGYEKLFF.

The chain combines TRBV29-1 with TRBJ2-7, with 8 bases lining up with TRBD1. CDR3 length: 14 amino acids. CDR1 is SQVTM and CDR2 is ANQGSEA in the germline V gene. V was pared by 4 bases and J by 3 bases, with 8 bases of the junction left unmatched. This chain's CDR3 is CSVGTGIGDYEQYF. Written as DNA, the CDR3 is TGCAGCGTTGGGACAGGGATTGGGGACTACGAGCAGTACTTC.

The chain links TRBV5-8 to TRBJ2-5; 8 nucleotides match TRBD1. The assigned J gene may be wrong: the sequence end matches TRBJ2-7 better. The CDR3 length is 13 residues. Germline CDR1 SGHTS, CDR2 YDEGEE. This CDR3 is CASSPDRAYEQYF. CDR3 nucleotides: TGTGCCAGCAGCCCGGACAGGGCCTACGAGCAGTACTTC.

The chain recombines TRBV29-1 with TRBJ2-3; 7 positions match TRBD1. Trimming took 6 bases from V and 0 from J; bases not matched to a gene: 9. The germline V gene has CDR1 SQVTM and CDR2 ANQGSEA. CDR3 size: 15 residues. This chain's CDR3 is CSVEPGQKSTDTQYF. Written as DNA, the CDR3 is TGCAGCGTAGAACCGGGACAGAAAAGCACAGATACGCAGTATTTT.

The chain couples TRBV10-1 to TRBJ2-7; 10 nucleotides align to TRBD1. The CDR3 has 15 amino acids. Per germline, CDR1 WNHNN and CDR2 SYGVQD (reference sequence). V gave up 5 bases and J gave up 2 bases; unmatched junction bases: 6. The CDR3 region has the DNA TGCGCCAGCAGTAACTCCGACAGGGGGCCCTACGAGCAGTACTTC. Translating gives CASSNSDRGPYEQYF.

This clone showed up just once. The rearrangement uses TRBV10-3 and TRBJ2-3; D is undetermined. Trimming pared 2 bases from V and 1 base from J, leaving 19 bases between. The germline CDR1 and CDR2 sequences are ENHRY and SYGVKD. The CDR3 has 18 amino acids. As DNA, the CDR3 is TGTGCCATCAGTGAGACCGTGGTATTGTCACGGGGCACAGATACGCAGTATTTT. Its translation is CAISETVVLSRGTDTQYF.

The chain employs TRBV4-2 and TRBJ2-1; 7 positions agree with TRBD2. Germline V CDR1 and CDR2: LGHNA, YNFKEQ. Losses at the gene ends were 0 bases for V and 7 bases for J; bases not matched to a gene: 6. The length of the CDR3 is 15 residues. The CDR3 DNA sequence: TGTGCCAGCAGCCAAGAGATCAGCGGGGTGAATGAGCAGTTCTTC. Translation: CASSQEISGVNEQFF.

This clone was seen more than once but under ten times. The chain joins TRBV2 to TRBJ2-2; 7 bases map to TRBD1. There are 13 residues in the CDR3. V lost 6 bases to trimming and J lost 4 bases; unmatched junction nucleotides: 2. Germline CDR1 reads SNHLY; CDR2 reads FYNNEI. In DNA, the CDR3 is TGTGCCAGCAGAGCAGGGGGCACCGGGGAGCTGTTTTTT. This translates into CASRAGGTGELFF.

This clone occurred once. The CDR3 sequence is CATGQGANTEAFF. The CDR3 nucleotides read TGTGCCACCGGACAGGGCGCGAACACTGAAGCTTTCTTT. The chain links TRBV7-3 to TRBJ1-1; 8 nucleotides match TRBD1. There are 13 residues in the CDR3. The J segment lost 1 base and the V segment lost 10 bases, leaving 5 bases of the junction unmatched. Germline CDR1 reads SGHTA; CDR2 reads FQGTGA.

This rearrangement joins TRBV7-6 to TRBJ2-3; maybe TRBD2 (6 bases). This CDR3 spans 16 amino acids. V lost 0 bases and J lost 8, with 18 bases in between. The germline gives CDR1 SGHVS, CDR2 FNYEAQ. The CDR3 DNA is TGTGCCAGCAGCTTAGCGGGGGGTAGCGGTAAAAGTACGCAGTATTTT. Its protein is CASSLAGGSGKSTQYF.

The chain combines TRBV4-2 with TRBJ1-4; no clear D gene. The germline gives CDR1 LGHNA, CDR2 YNFKEQ. V was trimmed by 3 bases and J by 5 bases, leaving 13 bases between them. CDR3 size: 15 residues. This CDR3 reads CASSQYRQTNEKLFF. CDR3 nucleotides: TGTGCCAGCAGCCAGTACCGACAAACGAATGAAAAACTGTTTTTT.

V is TRBV11-3 and J is TRBJ1-6; 10 positions match TRBD1. The germline CDR1 and CDR2 sequences are SGHNT and YENEEA. The junction had 9 bases not matched to a gene; V was cut back by 2 bases and J by 11 bases. This CDR3 comprises 16 residues. This CDR3 reads CASSLTPGDRGPPLHF. DNA of the CDR3: TGTGCCAGCAGCTTAACCCCGGGGGACAGGGGTCCACCCCTCCACTTT.

This clone has just one count. The chain is built from TRBV2 and TRBJ1-5; 7 bases are a match to TRBD1. The germline V gene encodes CDR1 SNHLY and CDR2 FYNNEI. V gave up 4 bases and J gave up 4 bases; unmatched junction bases: 10. The CDR3 has 16 amino acids. CDR3 sequence (DNA): TGTGCCAGCAGTGCCGATCGGACAGGCCTTAATCAGCCCCAGCATTTT. As protein: CASSADRTGLNQPQHF.

The chain couples TRBV2 to TRBJ2-1, with 7 bases identical to TRBD1. The V and J ends lost 4 bases and 3 bases, in that order; junction bases with no gene match: 3. Germline-derived CDR1 and CDR2 are SNHLY and FYNNEI. The CDR3 has 14 amino acids. CDR3 amino acids: CASSGDRNYNEQFF. For the CDR3, the DNA is TGTGCCAGCAGTGGGGACAGAAACTACAATGAGCAGTTCTTC.